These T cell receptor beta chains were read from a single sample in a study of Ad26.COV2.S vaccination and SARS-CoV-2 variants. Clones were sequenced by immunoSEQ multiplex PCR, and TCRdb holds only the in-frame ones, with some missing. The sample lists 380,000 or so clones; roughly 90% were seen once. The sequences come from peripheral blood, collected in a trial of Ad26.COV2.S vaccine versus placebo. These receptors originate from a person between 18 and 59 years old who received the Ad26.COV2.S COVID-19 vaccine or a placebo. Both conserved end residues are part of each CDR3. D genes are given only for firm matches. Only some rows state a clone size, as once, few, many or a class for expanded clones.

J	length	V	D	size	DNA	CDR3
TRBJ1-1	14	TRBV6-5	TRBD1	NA	TGTGCCAGCAGTTACCGGCCGGGACAGTTCGAAGCTTTCTTT	CASSYRPGQFEAFF
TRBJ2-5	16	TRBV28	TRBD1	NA	TGTGCCAGCAGTTATCCGGGACAGGGGGATCAAGAGACCCAGTACTTC	CASSYPGQGDQETQYF
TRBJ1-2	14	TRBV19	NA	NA	TGTGCCAGTATGGCCAGGGAGTATAACTATGGCTACACCTTC	CASMAREYNYGYTF
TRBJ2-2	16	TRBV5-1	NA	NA	TGCGCCAGCAGCCCCACCAGGGTAGGGGACACCGGGGAGCTGTTTTTT	CASSPTRVGDTGELFF
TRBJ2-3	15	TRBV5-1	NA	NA	TGCGCCAGCAGCCCGAGGACTCGAGGCACAGATACGCAGTATTTT	CASSPRTRGTDTQYF
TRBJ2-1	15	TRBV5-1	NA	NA	TGCGCCAGCAGCTTGGCAGGGCGGAGACACGATGAGCAGTTCTTC	CASSLAGRRHDEQFF
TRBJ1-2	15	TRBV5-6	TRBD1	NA	TGTGCCAGCAGCCCGCGACAGGGGGCAAGGTGGGGCTACACCTTC	CASSPRQGARWGYTF
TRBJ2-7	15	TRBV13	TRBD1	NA	TGTGCCAGCAGCTTAGCGGGACAGGGTACCTACGAGCAGTACTTC	CASSLAGQGTYEQYF
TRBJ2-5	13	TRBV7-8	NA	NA	TGTGCCAGCAGCTTCTGGGGGCAAGAGACCCAGTACTTC	CASSFWGQETQYF
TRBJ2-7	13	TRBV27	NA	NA	TGTGCCAGCAGTTTATCTTTTGGTTACGAGCAGTACTTC	CASSLSFGYEQYF
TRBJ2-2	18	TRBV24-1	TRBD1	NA	TGTGCCACCAGTAAGCCCTCGGGACAGGGCAAAGGGGCCGGGGAGCTGTTTTTT	CATSKPSGQGKGAGELFF
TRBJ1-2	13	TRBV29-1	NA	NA	TGCAGCGTGGCGGAGGGGGTAGACTATGGCTACACCTTC	CSVAEGVDYGYTF
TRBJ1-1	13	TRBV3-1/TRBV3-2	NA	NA	TGTGCCAGAAACATAAGGCGGGACACTGAAGCTTTCTTT	CARNIRRDTEAFF
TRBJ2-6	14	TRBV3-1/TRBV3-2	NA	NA	TGTGCCAGCAGCCAATTACCTGGGGCCAACGTCCTGACTTTC	CASSQLPGANVLTF
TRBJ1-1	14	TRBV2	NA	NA	TGTGCCAGCAGTGCGTGGGATACGAACACTGAAGCTTTCTTT	CASSAWDTNTEAFF
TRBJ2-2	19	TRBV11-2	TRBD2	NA	TGTGCCAGCAGCTCCTACCCAGCGGGGGGGAGAAGGGGCACCGGGGAGCTGTTTTTT	CASSSYPAGGRRGTGELFF
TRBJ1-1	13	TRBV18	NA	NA	TGTGCCAGCTCACCTTTACAGAACACTGAAGCTTTCTTT	CASSPLQNTEAFF
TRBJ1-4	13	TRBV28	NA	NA	TGTGCCAGCAGTTCAGGGATGTTTAGAAAACTGTTTTTT	CASSSGMFRKLFF
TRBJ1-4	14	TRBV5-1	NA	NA	TGCGCCAGCAGCTTGGACAGCGTAAATGAAAAACTGTTTTTT	CASSLDSVNEKLFF
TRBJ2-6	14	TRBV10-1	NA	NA	TGCGCCAGCAGTGGGTCGGGCGGGGCCAACGTCCTGACTTTC	CASSGSGGANVLTF
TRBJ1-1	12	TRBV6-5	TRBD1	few	TGTGCCAGCAGCCGACAGGGAACTGAAGCTTTCTTT	CASSRQGTEAFF
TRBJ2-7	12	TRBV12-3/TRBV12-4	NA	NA	TGTGCCAGCAGTTTACCAAGGGGCGAGCAGTACTTC	CASSLPRGEQYF
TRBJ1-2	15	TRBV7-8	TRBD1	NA	TGTGCCAGCAGCCCCCCGGGACAGGGTAACTATGGCTACACCTTC	CASSPPGQGNYGYTF
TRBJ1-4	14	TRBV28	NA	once	TGTGCCAGCAGTTTTATGGGGGGCGATGAAAAACTGTTTTTT	CASSFMGGDEKLFF
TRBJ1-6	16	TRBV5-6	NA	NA	TGTGCCAGCAGCTTGGTCGGGGCTAGGGGTAATTCACCCCTCCACTTT	CASSLVGARGNSPLHF
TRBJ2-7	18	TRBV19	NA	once	TGTGCCAGTAGTAAAGAAGGGTTTCGAAGGGACGATGGGTACGAGCAGTACTTC	CASSKEGFRRDDGYEQYF
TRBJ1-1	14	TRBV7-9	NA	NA	TGTGCCAGCAGCTCAAGACCGGGACACAATGAAGCTTTCTTT	CASSSRPGHNEAFF
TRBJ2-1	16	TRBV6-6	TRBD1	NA	TGTGCCAGCAGCTCGGGACAGTCTTATTTAGACAATGAGCAGTTCTTC	CASSSGQSYLDNEQFF
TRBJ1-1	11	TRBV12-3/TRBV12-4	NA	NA	TGTGCCAGCAGACAGGACACTGAAGCTTTCTTT	CASRQDTEAFF
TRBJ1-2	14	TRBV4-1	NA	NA	TGCGCCAGCAGCCAAGATATAGAAAATTATGGCTACACCTTC	CASSQDIENYGYTF
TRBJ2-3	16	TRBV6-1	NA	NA	TGTGCCAGCAGTGAGGCCGGTCTGATCATGAGGGATACGCAGTATTTT	CASSEAGLIMRDTQYF
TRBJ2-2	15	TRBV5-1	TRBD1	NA	TGCGCCAGCAGCATGGGACAGGGAAGCGGCGGGGAGCTGTTTTTT	CASSMGQGSGGELFF
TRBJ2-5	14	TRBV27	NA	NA	TGTGCTAGCAGTTCTAGCGGAGGGGGGGAGACCCAGTACTTC	CASSSSGGGETQYF
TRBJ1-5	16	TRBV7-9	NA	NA	TGTGCCAGCAGCTTAAACGGACCGAATAGCAATCAGCCCCAGCATTTT	CASSLNGPNSNQPQHF
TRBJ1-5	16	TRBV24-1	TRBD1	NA	TGTGCCACGGTCCAGGGGGCAGATAATAGCAATCAGCCCCAGCATTTT	CATVQGADNSNQPQHF
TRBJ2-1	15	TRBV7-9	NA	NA	TGTGCCAGCAGCCCCCGGGGGCCCCCCTACAATGAGCAGTTCTTC	CASSPRGPPYNEQFF
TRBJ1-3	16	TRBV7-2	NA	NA	TGTGCCAGCAGCTTAGGCCGACGGTACTCTGGAAACACCATATATTTT	CASSLGRRYSGNTIYF
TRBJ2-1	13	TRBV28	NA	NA	TGTGCCAGCAGTTTAGGGGCTAGTGATGAGCAGTTCTTC	CASSLGASDEQFF
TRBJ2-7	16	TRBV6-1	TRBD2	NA	TGTGCCAGCAGTGGAGGCAGCGGGGTCCCCCCTCTCGAGCAGTACTTC	CASSGGSGVPPLEQYF
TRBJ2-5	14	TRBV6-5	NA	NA	TGTGCCAGCAGGATGACTAGTACGGGAGAGACCCAGTACTTC	CASRMTSTGETQYF
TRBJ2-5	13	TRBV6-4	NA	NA	TGTGCCAGCAGTGACACACACCAAGAGACCCAGTACTTC	CASSDTHQETQYF
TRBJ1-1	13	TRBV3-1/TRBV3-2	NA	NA	TGTGCCAGCAGCCAAGATCAACGGGGAAGAGCTTTCTTT	CASSQDQRGRAFF